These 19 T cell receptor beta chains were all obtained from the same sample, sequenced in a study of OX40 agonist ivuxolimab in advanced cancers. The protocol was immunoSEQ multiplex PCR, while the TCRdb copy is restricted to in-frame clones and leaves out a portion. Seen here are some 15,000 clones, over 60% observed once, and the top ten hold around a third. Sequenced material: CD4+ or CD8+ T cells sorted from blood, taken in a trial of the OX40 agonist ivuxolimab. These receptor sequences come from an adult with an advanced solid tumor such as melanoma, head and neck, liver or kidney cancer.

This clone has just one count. This chain's CDR3 is CASSLGPGETQYF. The DNA for the CDR3 is TGCGCCAGCAGCCTAGGTCCGGGAGAGACCCAGTACTTC. The V gene is TRBV10-2, the J gene TRBJ2-5, with D unclear. The CDR3 runs to 13 residues. Germline V lookup: CDR1 WSHSY, CDR2 SAAADI. Between the trimmed V and J ends, which lost 6 bases and 4 bases, there was a span of 12 bases.

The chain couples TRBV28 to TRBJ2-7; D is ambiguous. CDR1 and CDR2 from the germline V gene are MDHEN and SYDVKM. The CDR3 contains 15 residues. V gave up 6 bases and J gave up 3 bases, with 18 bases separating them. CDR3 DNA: TGTGCCAGCAGCCCCTCGGCGGTAGGTGGCTACGAGCAGTACTTC. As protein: CASSPSAVGGYEQYF.

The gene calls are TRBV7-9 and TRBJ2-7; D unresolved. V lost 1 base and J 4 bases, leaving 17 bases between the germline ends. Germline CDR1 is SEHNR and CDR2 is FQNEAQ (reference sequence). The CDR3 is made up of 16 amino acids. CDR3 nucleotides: TGTGCCAGCAGCTTAGGTGGGCCCGATCAAGGGTACGAGCAGTACTTC. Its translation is CASSLGGPDQGYEQYF.

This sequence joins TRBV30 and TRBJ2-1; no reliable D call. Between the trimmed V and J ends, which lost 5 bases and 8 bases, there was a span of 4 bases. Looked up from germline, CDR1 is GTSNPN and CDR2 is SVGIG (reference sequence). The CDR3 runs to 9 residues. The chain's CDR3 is CAWPYEQFF. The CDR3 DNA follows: TGTGCCTGGCCCTATGAGCAGTTCTTC.

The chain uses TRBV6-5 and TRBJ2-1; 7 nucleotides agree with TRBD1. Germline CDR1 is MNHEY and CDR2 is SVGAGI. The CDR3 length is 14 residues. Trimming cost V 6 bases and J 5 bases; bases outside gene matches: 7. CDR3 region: CASRWTGPHNEQFF. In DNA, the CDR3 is TGTGCCAGCAGGTGGACAGGACCCCACAATGAGCAGTTCTTC.

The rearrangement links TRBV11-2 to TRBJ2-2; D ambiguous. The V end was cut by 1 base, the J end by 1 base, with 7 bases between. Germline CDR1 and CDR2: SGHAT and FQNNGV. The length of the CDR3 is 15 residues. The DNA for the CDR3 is TGTGCCAGCAGCTTAGTGGTCCGGAACACCGGGGAGCTGTTTTTT. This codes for CASSLVVRNTGELFF.

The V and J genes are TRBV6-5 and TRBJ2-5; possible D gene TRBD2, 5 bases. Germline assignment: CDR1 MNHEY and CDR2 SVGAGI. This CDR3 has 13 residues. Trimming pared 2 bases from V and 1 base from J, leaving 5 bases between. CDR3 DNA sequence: TGTGCCAGCAGTTACGGGAGCCAAGAGACCCAGTACTTC. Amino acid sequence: CASSYGSQETQYF.

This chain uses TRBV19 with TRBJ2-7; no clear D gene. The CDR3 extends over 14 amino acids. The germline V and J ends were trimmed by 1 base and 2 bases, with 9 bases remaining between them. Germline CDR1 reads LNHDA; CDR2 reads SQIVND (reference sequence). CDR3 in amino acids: CASSIGMGPYEQYF. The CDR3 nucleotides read TGTGCCAGTAGTATAGGGATGGGTCCCTACGAGCAGTACTTC.

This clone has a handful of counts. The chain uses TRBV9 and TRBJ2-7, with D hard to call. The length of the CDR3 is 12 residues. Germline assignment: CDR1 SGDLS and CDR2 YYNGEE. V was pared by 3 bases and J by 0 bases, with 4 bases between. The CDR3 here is CASSAPSYEQYF. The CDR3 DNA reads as TGTGCCAGCAGCGCCCCCTCCTACGAGCAGTACTTC.

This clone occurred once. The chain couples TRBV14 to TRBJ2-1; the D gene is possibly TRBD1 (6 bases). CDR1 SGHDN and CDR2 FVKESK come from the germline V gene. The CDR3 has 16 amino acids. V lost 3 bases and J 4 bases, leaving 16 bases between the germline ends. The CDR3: CASSQEDSRLYNEQFF. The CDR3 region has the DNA TGTGCCAGCAGCCAGGAGGACAGTCGACTTTACAATGAGCAGTTCTTC.

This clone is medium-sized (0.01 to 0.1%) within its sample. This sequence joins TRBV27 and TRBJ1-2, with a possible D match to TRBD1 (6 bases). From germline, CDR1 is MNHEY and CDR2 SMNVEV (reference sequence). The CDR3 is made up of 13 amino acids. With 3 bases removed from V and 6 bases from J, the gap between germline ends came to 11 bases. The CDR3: CASSFGGADGYTF. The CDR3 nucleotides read TGTGCCAGCAGTTTTGGGGGGGCGGATGGCTACACCTTC.

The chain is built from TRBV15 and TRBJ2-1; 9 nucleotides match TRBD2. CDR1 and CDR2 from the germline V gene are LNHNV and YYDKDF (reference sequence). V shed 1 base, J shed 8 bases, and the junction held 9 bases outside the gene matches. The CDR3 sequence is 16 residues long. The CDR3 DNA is TGTGCCACCAGCAGAGGAGTAGCGGGGGCGGAGGATGAGCAGTTCTTC. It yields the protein CATSRGVAGAEDEQFF.

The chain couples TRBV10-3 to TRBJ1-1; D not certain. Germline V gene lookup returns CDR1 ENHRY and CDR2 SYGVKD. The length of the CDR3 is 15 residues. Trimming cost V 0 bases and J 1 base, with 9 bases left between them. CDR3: CAISESQQTNTEAFF. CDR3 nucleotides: TGTGCCATCAGTGAGTCGCAACAGACGAACACTGAAGCTTTCTTT.

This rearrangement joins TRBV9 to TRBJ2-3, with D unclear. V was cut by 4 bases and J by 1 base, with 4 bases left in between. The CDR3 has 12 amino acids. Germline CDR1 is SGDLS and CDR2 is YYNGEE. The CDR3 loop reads CASSPRTDTQYF. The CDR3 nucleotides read TGTGCCAGCAGCCCCCGCACAGATACGCAGTATTTT.

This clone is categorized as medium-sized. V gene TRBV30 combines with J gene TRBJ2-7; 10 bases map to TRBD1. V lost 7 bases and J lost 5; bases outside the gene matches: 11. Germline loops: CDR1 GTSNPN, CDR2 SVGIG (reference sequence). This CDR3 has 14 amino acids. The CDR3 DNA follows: TGTGCCTCCTGGGAGGGGACAGGGGTCCACGAGCAGTACTTC. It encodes CASWEGTGVHEQYF.

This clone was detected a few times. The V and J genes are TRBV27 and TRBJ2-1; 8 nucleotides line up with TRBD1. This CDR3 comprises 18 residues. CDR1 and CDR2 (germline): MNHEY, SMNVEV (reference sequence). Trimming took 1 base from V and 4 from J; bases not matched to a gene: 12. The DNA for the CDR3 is TGTGCCAGCAGTTTATGGGGAGAGACAGGGGCCGGATACAATGAGCAGTTCTTC. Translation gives CASSLWGETGAGYNEQFF.

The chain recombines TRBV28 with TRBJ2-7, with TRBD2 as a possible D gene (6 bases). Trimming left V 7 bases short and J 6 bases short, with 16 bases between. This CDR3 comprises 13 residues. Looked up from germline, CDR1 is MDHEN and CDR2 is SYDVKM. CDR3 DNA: TGTGCCAGCAAACCCTGGGGAGGATCCGAGCAGTACTTC. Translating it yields CASKPWGGSEQYF. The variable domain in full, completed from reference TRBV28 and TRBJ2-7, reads DVKVTQSSRYLVKRTGEKVFLECVQDMDHENMFWYRQDPGLGLRLIYFSYDVKMKEKGDIPEGYSVSREKKERFSLILESASTNQTSMYLCASKPWGGSEQYFGPGTRLTVT.

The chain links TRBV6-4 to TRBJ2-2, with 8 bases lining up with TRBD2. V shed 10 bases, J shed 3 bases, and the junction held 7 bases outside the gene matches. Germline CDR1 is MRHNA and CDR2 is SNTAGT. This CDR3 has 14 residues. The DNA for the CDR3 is TGTGCCACCGCGGCCGGGAGGGACACCGGGGAGCTGTTTTTT. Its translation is CATAAGRDTGELFF.

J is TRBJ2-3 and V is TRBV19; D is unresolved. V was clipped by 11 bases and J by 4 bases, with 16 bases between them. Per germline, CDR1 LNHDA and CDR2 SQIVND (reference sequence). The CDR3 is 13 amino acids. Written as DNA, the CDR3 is TGTGCCGTCAGTACATCGTCCGCAGATACGCAGTATTTT. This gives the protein CAVSTSSADTQYF.